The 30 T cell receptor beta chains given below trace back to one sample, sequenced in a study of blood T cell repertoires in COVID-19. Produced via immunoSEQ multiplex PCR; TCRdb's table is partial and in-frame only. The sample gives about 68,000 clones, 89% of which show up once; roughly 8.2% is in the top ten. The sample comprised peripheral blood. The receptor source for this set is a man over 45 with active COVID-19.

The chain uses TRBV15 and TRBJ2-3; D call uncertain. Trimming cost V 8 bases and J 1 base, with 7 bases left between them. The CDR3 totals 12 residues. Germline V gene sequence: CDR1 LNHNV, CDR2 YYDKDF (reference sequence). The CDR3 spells CATARGTDTQYF. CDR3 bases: TGTGCCACCGCGCGTGGCACAGATACGCAGTATTTT.

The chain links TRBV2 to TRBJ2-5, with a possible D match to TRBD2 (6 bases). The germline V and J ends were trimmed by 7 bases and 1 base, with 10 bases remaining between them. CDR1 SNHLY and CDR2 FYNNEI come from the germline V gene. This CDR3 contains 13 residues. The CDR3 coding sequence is TGTGCCAGCACGGGGGACTTCCAAGAGACCCAGTACTTC. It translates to CASTGDFQETQYF.

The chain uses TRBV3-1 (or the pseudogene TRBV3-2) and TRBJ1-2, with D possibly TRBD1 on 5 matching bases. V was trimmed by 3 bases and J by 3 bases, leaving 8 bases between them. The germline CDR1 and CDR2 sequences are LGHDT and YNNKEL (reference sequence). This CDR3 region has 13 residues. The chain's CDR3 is CASSQGGYYGYTF. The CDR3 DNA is TGTGCCAGCAGCCAGGGGGGATACTATGGCTACACCTTC.

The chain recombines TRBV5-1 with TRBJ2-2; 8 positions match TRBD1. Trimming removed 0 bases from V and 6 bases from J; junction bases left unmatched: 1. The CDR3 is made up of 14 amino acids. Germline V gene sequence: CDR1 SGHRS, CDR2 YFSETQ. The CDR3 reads CASSLGQGSGELFF. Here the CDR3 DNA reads TGCGCCAGCAGCTTGGGACAGGGGTCCGGGGAGCTGTTTTTT. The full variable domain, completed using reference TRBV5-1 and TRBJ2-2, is KAGVTQTPRYLIKTRGQQVTLSCSPISGHRSVSWYQQTPGQGLQFLFEYFSETQRNKGNFPGRFSGRQFSNSRSEMNVSTLELGDSALYLCASSLGQGSGELFFGEGSRLTVL.

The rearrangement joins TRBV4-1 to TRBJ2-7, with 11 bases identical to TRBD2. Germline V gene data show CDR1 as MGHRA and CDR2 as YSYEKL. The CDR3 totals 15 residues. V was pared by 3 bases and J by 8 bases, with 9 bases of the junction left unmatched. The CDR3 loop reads CASSQSRSGGVKQYF. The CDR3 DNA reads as TGCGCCAGCAGCCAGAGCCGTAGCGGGGGGGTAAAGCAGTACTTC.

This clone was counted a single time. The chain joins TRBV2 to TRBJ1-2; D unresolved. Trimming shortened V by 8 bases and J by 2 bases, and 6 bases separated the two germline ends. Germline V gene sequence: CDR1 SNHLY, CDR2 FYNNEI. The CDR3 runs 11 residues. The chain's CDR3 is CASHSNYGYTF. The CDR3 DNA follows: TGTGCCAGCCACAGCAACTATGGCTACACCTTC.

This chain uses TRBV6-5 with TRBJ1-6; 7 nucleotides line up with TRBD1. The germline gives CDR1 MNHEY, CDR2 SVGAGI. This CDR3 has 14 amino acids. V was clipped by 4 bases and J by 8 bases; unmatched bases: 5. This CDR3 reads CASSLQGYHSPLHF. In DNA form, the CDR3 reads TGTGCCAGCAGTTTACAGGGGTATCATTCACCCCTCCACTTT.

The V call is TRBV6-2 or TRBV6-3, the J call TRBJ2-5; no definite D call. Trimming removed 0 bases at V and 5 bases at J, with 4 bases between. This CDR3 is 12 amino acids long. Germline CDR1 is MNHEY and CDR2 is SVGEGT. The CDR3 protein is CASSYSRETQYF. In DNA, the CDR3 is TGTGCCAGCAGTTACTCACGGGAGACCCAGTACTTC.

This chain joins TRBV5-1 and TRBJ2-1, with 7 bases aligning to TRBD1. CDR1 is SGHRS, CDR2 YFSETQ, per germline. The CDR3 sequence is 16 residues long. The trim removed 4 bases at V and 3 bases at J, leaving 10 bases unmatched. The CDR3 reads CASSLDGTANYNEQFF. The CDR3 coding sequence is TGCGCCAGCAGCCTGGACGGGACAGCTAACTACAATGAGCAGTTCTTC.

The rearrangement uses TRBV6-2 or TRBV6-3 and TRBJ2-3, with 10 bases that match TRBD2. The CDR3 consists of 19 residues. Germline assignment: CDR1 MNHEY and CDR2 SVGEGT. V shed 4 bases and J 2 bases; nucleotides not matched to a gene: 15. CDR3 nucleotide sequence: TGTGCCAGCAGTTCGGTAAAAATGCATAGCGGGGGGCCCACAGATACGCAGTATTTT. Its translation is CASSSVKMHSGGPTDTQYF.

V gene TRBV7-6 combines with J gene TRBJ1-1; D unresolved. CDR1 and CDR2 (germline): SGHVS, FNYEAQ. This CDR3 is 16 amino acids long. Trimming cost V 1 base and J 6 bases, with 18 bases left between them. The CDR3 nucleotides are TGTGCCAGCAGCTTAGGGTTTGGCACCCAGAGGGCTGAAGCTTTCTTT. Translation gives CASSLGFGTQRAEAFF.

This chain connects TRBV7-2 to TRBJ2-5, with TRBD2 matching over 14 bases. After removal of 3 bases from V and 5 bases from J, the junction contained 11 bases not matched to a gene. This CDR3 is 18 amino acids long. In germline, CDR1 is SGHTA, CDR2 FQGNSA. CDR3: CASSFRGLAGAFGETQYF. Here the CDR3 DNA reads TGTGCCAGCAGCTTTAGGGGACTAGCGGGAGCCTTCGGGGAGACCCAGTACTTC. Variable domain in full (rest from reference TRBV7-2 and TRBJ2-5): GAGVSQSPSNKVTEKGKDVELRCDPISGHTALYWYRQSLGQGLEFLIYFQGNSAPDKSGLPSDRFSAERTGGSVSTLTIQRTQQEDSAVYLCASSFRGLAGAFGETQYFGPGTRLLVL.

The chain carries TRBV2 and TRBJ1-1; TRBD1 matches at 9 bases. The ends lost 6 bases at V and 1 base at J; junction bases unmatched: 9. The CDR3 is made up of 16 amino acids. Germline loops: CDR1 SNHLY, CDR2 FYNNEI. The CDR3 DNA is TGTGCCAGCAGCGACGGACAGGGGCGGGCGAACACTGAAGCTTTCTTT. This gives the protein CASSDGQGRANTEAFF.

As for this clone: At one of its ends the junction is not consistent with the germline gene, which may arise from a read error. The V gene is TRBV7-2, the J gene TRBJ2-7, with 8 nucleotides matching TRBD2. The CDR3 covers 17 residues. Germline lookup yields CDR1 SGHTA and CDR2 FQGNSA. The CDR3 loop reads CANSLGYSAGGALGQYF. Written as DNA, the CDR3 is TGTGCCAACAGCTTAGGTTATTCGGCGGGGGGCGCGCTGGGGCAGTACTTC.

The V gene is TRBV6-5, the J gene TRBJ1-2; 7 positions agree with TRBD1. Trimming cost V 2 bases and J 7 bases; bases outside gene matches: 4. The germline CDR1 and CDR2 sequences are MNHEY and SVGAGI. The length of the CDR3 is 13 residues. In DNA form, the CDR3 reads TGTGCCAGCAGTTACGGACAGGCGGGTGGCTACACCTTC. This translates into CASSYGQAGGYTF.

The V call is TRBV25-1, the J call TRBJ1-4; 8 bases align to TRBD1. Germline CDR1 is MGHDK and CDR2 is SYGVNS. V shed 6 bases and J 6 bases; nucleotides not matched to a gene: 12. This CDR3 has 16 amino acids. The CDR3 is CASSQLGQGGDEKLFF. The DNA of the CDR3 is TGTGCCAGCAGCCAACTAGGACAGGGCGGTGATGAAAAACTGTTTTTT.

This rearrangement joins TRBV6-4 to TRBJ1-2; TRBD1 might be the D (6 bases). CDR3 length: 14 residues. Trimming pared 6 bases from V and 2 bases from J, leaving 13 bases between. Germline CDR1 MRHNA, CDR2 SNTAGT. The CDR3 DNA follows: TGTGCCAGCAGGCAGGACAGCCAAAACTATGGCTACACCTTC. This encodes CASRQDSQNYGYTF.

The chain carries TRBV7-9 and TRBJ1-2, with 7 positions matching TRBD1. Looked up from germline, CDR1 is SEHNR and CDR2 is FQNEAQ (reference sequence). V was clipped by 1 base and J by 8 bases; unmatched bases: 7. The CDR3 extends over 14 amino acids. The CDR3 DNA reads TGTGCCAGCAGCTTAGTCCCCAGGGGGTACGGCTACACCTTC. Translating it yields CASSLVPRGYGYTF. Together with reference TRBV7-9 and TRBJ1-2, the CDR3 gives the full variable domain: DTGVSQNPRHKITKRGQNVTFRCDPISEHNRLYWYRQTLGQGPEFLTYFQNEAQLEKSRLLSDRFSAERPKGSFSTLEIQRTEQGDSAMYLCASSLVPRGYGYTFGSGTRLTVV.

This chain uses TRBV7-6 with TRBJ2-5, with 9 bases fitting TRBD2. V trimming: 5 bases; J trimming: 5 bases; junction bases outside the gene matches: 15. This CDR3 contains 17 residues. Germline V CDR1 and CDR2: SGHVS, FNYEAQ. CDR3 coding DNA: TGTGCCAGCAGCCCCAGGAGGAGCGGGGGGCCCGGGGAGACCCAGTACTTC. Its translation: CASSPRRSGGPGETQYF. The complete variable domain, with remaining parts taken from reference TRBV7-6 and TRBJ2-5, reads GAGVSQSPRYKVTKRGQDVALRCDPISGHVSLYWYRQALGQGPEFLTYFNYEAQQDKSGLPNDRFSAERPEGSISTLTIQRTEQRDSAMYRCASSPRRSGGPGETQYFGPGTRLLVL.

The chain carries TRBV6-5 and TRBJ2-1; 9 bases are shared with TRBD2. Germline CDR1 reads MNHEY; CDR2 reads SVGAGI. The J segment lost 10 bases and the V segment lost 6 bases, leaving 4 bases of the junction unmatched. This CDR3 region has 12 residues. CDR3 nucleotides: TGTGCCAGCAGGGAGCGGGGGGCGGAGCAGTTCTTC. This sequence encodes CASRERGAEQFF.

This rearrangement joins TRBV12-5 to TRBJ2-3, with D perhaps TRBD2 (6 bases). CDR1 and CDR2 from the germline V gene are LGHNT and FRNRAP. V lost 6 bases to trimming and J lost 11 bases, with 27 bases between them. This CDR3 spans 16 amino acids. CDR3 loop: CASGPGGTLQGFRQYF. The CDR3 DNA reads TGTGCTAGTGGCCCCGGAGGGACCCTCCAGGGTTTTAGGCAGTATTTT.

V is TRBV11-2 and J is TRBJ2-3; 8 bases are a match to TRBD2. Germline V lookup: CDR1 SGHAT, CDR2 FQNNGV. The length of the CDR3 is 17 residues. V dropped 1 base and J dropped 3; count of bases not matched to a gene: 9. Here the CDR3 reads CASSLVVRSGGTDTQYF. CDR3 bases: TGTGCCAGCAGCTTAGTTGTACGCAGCGGGGGAACAGATACGCAGTATTTT.

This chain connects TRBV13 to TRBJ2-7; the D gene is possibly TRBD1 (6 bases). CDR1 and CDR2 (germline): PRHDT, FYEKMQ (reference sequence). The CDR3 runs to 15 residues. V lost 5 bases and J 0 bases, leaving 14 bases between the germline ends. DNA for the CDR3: TGTGCCAGCAGCATAACAGGGACCCGCTCCTACGAGCAGTACTTC. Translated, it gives CASSITGTRSYEQYF.

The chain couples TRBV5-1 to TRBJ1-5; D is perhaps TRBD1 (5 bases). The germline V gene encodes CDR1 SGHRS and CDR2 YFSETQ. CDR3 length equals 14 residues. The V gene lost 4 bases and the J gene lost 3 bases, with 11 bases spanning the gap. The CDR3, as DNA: TGCGCCAGCAGCGCAGGACACAACAATCAGCCCCAGCATTTT. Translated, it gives CASSAGHNNQPQHF.

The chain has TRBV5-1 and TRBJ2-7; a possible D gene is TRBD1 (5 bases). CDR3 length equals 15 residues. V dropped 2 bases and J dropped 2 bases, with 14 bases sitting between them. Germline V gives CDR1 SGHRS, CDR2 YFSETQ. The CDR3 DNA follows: TGCGCCAGCAGCTTTTCTTTGGGGCTTCCCTACGAGCAGTACTTC. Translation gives CASSFSLGLPYEQYF.

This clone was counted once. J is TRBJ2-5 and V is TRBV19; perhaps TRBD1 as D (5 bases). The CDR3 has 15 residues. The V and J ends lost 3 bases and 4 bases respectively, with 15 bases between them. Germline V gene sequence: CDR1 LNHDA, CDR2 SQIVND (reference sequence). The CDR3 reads CASSMGDSARETQYF. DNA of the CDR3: TGTGCCAGTAGTATGGGCGACAGTGCGCGAGAGACCCAGTACTTC.

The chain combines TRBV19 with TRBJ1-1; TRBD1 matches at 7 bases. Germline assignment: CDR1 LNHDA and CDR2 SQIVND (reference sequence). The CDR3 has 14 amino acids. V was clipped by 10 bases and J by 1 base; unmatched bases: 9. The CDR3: CATLPGQKNTEAFF. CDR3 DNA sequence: TGTGCCACTCTACCGGGACAGAAGAACACTGAAGCTTTCTTT.

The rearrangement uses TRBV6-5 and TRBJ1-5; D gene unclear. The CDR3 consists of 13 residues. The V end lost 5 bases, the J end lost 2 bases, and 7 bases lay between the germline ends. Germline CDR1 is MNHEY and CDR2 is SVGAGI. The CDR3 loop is CASSSSGNQPQHF. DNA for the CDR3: TGTGCCAGCAGTAGTTCGGGCAATCAGCCCCAGCATTTT.

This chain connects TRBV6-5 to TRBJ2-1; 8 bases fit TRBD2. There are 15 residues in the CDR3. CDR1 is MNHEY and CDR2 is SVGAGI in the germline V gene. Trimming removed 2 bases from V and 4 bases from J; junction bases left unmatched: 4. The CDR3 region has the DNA TGTGCCAGCAGTTACGGCGGGGGGCTATACAATGAGCAGTTCTTC. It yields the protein CASSYGGGLYNEQFF.

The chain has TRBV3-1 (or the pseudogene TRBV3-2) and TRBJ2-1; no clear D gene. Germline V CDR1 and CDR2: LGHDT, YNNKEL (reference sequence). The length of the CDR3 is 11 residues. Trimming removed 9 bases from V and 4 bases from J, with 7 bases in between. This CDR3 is CASRTYNEQFF. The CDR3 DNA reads TGTGCCAGTCGAACATACAATGAGCAGTTCTTC.